This T cell receptor beta chain was sequenced in a study of blood T cell repertoires in COVID-19 (dated by TCRdb to 2018 to 2020). Context from the whole study: Samples covering the acute and convalescent phases of COVID-19 were provided by collaborators in the United States, Italy and Spain. A freely available public database, intended as a resource for researchers studying the immune response to SARS-CoV-2, is where the repertoires were released. Samples were obtained from the ongoing ImmuneRACE study (first 160 participants) and from 1,254 subjects provided by 6 global collaborators. Subjects who had been exposed to COVID-19, were actively infected with it, or had recovered from it provided the deeply sampled blood TCRbeta repertoires that made up the dataset. HLA class I and class II types, where available, came from metadata supplied by the sample provider rather than from assay-based typing. The material from the prospective study consisted of cDNA or gDNA derived from T cells, B-cell-depleted T cells, or PBMCs. Sample metadata almost always included a de-identified subject ID, COVID-19 status, age in years and sex. Points the paper makes about the study in general: The amount of clinical and demographic metadata varied by source and participant and was provided uncurated.

Reading from cysteine to phenylalanine, the CDR3 counts 16 amino acids. Only CDR3 DNA remains: 48 bases, in frame from the first base. Ends trimmed: V by 1 base, J by 6 bases; bases unmatched to a gene: 9. In the germline V gene (reference sequence), CDR1 corresponds to LNHDA and CDR2 to SQIVND. Each collaborating institution followed its own protocols to collect whole blood in K2EDTA tubes. For TCRbeta analysis, collaborator samples were shipped as frozen whole blood, as isolated PBMCs, or as DNA extracted from either sample type. For this clone: The antigen this receptor binds is unknown. Base quality data are lacking; no much larger clone is found one base away.

TCRbeta CDR3 regions were amplified from genomic DNA by means of the immunoSEQ Assay, a bias-controlled multiplex PCR. The source study handled its data this way. Nucleated cell counts per sample were estimated from amplification of reference gene primers within the assay. Sequence reads were collapsed and filtered to measure the absolute abundance of every unique TCRbeta CDR3 rearrangement. For each sample, productive Simpson clonality was calculated as the square root of Simpson's diversity index over productive rearrangements. TCRdb stores this immuneACCESS table with in-frame sequences only. Part of the clones is absent; in the studies checked, under half of the shortfall reflects unresolved V genes, and no reason is known for the rest. V and J calls and clone size come straight from that table; D and trimming were deduced from the DNA. The sample includes approximately 25,000 clones, with approximately 86% observed a single time. The ten largest account for roughly a sixth of the sample.

The sample comprised peripheral blood. The origin of this receptor is a human donor with acute or convalescent COVID-19. The donor label of this sample is uncertain. The chain is made from TRBV19 and TRBJ1-5; TRBD1 lines up with 7 middle nucleotides. CDR3 sequence: CASSIALHRGGQPQHF. In nucleotides, the sequence is TGTGCCAGTAGTATAGCCCTCCACAGGGGAGGTCAGCCCCAGCATTTT.